This TCR beta chain was captured in a study of regulatory T cells in long-lasting Graves disease. To make TCR beta libraries, researchers used iRepertoire HTBI primers and Arm-PCR of CDR3 regions. TCRdb re-called the multiplex PCR reads with MiXCR, one entry per CDR3 protein. The table includes fewer than 550,000 distinct CDR3 sequences, more than 15% detected once. This clonotype was detected a few times. Trimming pared 6 bases from V and 4 bases from J, leaving 18 bases between. The CDR3 covers 15 residues. The time point was: newly diagnosed GD, antithyroid drugs for less than 3 months. Following extraction of RNA from PBMCs, that RNA was used to make the TCR library. These data were likewise used in another study, on T cells in Graves' hyperthyroidism and ophthalmopathy.

The source was peripheral blood mononuclear cells (PBMCs), collected at new diagnosis, from a patient treated with antithyroid drugs. The chain recombines TRBV12-3 or TRBV12-4 with TRBJ1-1, with a possible D match to TRBD1 (5 bases). The clonotype was recovered from a woman aged 40 to 65 with Graves disease. CDR3 residues: CASRPSRVRGTEAFF. CDR3 nucleotide sequence: TGTGCCAGCAGACCCAGCAGGGTGCGGGGCACTGAAGCTTTCTTT.